One sample yielded the 8 T cell receptor beta chains listed below, sequenced in a study of shared clonotypes between healthy human individuals. Sequencing was performed with immunoSEQ multiplex PCR; in TCRdb, only in-frame clones are kept and a portion is missing. Here the sample spans fewer than 600,000 clones, 70% to 80% being singletons. The specimen sequenced was PBMCs. These receptors were obtained from a woman aged 40-49 years in good health. Some clones in this sample may be carry-over from other donors' samples.

V gene TRBV27 combines with J gene TRBJ2-6; D is tentatively TRBD1 or TRBD2 (6 bases each). CDR3 length: 18 amino acids. Germline lookup yields CDR1 MNHEY and CDR2 SMNVEV (reference sequence). The V gene lost 3 bases and the J gene lost 0 bases, with 15 bases spanning the gap. The CDR3 loop reads CASSLGHRGHSGANVLTF. The DNA of the CDR3 is TGTGCCAGCAGTTTGGGTCATCGGGGGCACTCTGGGGCCAACGTCCTGACTTTC.

This chain joins TRBV14 and TRBJ2-1; tentatively, D is TRBD1 or TRBD2 (5 bases each). V was shortened by 4 bases and J by 7 bases, with 11 bases between the two germline ends. This CDR3 is 13 amino acids long. CDR1 is SGHDN and CDR2 is FVKESK in the germline V gene. This CDR3 is CASSPTRGNEQFF. DNA for the CDR3: TGTGCCAGCAGCCCAACTAGGGGAAATGAGCAGTTCTTC.

V is TRBV19 and J is TRBJ1-1; D is unclear. Trimming pared 5 bases from V and 6 bases from J, leaving 10 bases between. CDR1 is LNHDA and CDR2 is SQIVND in the germline V gene (reference sequence). The CDR3 is made up of 12 amino acids. The CDR3 DNA reads TGTGCCAGTAGTGATCGTTCGGCTGAAGCTTTCTTT. Amino acid sequence: CASSDRSAEAFF.

The rearrangement uses TRBV5-1 and TRBJ1-4; the D is unclear. CDR1 SGHRS and CDR2 YFSETQ come from the germline V gene. This CDR3 is built from 14 residues. Between the trimmed V and J ends, which lost 4 bases and 1 base, there was a span of 8 bases. The CDR3 here is CASSPGQTNEKLFF. The CDR3 coding sequence is TGCGCCAGCAGCCCCGGGCAAACTAATGAAAAACTGTTTTTT.

V and J are TRBV5-4 and TRBJ2-5; D may be TRBD2 (6 bases). The CDR3 is made up of 15 amino acids. V was shortened by 0 bases and J by 3 bases, with 12 bases between the two germline ends. In germline, CDR1 is SGHNT, CDR2 YYREEE (reference sequence). The CDR3: CASSLDGTDEETQYF. In DNA form, the CDR3 reads TGTGCCAGCAGCTTGGACGGGACTGATGAAGAGACCCAGTACTTC.

The J gene is TRBJ1-2, the V gene TRBV7-9, with TRBD1 matching over 8 bases. With V trimmed by 2 bases and J by 8 bases, 16 bases remained unmatched. This CDR3 contains 17 residues. CDR1 SEHNR and CDR2 FQNEAQ come from the germline V gene (reference sequence). CDR3 sequence reads: CASSLRPARTGSLGYTF. The CDR3 bases are TGTGCCAGCAGCTTAAGGCCTGCGAGGACAGGGTCGTTAGGCTACACCTTC.

The chain carries TRBV9 and TRBJ2-1; 12 nucleotides match TRBD2. The CDR3 is 15 residues long. J was trimmed by 13 bases and V by 0 bases; bases with no gene match: 8. CDR1 is SGDLS, CDR2 YYNGEE, per germline. The CDR3 sequence: CASSVGLAGGLGQFF. Written as DNA, the CDR3 is TGTGCCAGCAGCGTAGGCCTAGCGGGAGGGCTCGGACAGTTCTTC.

The rearrangement joins TRBV9 to TRBJ2-2; 7 bases align to TRBD2. This CDR3 is built from 14 residues. Germline CDR1 and CDR2: SGDLS and YYNGEE. Trimming took 0 bases from V and 6 from J; bases not matched to a gene: 2. As DNA, the CDR3 is TGTGCCAGCAGCGTAGGACTAGCTGCCGGGGAGCTGTTTTTT. The encoded protein is CASSVGLAAGELFF.